The clone carrying this TCR beta chain was observed a few times. Relative to the germline gene, one junction end is altered; a read error may explain this. Assay used: immunoSEQ multiplex PCR; TCRdb lists only in-frame clones, some missing. The table shows roughly 20,000 clones, with 69% occurring only once. The CDR3 is made up of 13 amino acids. Looked up from germline, CDR1 is MGHRA and CDR2 is YSYEKL. Treatment described: randomized to nivolumab then ipilimumab (arm A) or the reverse (arm B). DNA-damaging chemotherapy had not been given to any patient beforehand. Live CD3+CD8+ CD19− CD56− cells were sorted from PBMCs. The sample is drawn from a study of sequential checkpoint blockade in melanoma. On the study more broadly: Arm A got nivolumab then ipilimumab; arm B the reverse, 1:1. After both sequences, patients received maintenance nivolumab.

The rearrangement links TRBV4-1 to TRBJ1-1; 7 nucleotides align to TRBD1. This clonotype originated in a human donor with melanoma. Material: CD8+ T cells sorted from blood (inferred from file names), obtained from a patient given nivolumab and ipilimumab in sequence. The CDR3 spells CASSRTGNTEAFF. DNA for the CDR3: TGTGCCAGCAGCCGGACAGGGAACACTGAAGCTTTCTTT.